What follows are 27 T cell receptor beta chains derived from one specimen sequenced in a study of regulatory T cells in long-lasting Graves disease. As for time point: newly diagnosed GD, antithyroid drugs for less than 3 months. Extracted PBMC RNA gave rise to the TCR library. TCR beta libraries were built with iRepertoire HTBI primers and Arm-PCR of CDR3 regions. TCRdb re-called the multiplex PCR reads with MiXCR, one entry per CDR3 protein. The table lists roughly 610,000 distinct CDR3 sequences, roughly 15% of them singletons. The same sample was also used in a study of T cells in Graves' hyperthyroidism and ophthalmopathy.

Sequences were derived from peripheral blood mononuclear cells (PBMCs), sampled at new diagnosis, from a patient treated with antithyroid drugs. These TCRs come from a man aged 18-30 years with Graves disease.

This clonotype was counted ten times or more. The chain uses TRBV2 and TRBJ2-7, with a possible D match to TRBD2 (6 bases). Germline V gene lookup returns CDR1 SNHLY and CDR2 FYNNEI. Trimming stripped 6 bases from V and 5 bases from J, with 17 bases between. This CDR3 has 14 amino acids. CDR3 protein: CASRRSGTLHEQYF. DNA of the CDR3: TGTGCCAGCAGACGCTCCGGGACTCTCCACGAGCAGTACTTC.

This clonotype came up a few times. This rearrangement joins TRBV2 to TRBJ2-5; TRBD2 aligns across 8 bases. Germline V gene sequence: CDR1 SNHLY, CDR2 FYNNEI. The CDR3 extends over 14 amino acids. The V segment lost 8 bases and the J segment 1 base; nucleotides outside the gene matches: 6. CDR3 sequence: CASEGGRTQETQYF. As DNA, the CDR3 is TGTGCCAGCGAAGGCGGGAGGACCCAAGAGACCCAGTACTTC.

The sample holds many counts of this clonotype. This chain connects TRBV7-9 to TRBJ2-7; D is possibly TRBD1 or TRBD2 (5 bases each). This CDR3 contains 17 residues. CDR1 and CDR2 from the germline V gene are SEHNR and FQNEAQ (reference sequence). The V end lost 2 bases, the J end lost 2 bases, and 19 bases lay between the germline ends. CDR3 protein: CASSLMVLGELTYEQYF. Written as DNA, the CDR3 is TGTGCCAGCAGCTTAATGGTCTTGGGGGAATTGACCTACGAGCAGTACTTC.

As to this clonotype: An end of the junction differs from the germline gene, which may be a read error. DNA of the CDR3: TGTGCCGGCAGTTTGGGACAGGAACTGAACACTGAAGCTTTCTTT. This encodes CAGSLGQELNTEAFF. The chain employs TRBV28 and TRBJ1-1, with 8 bases that match TRBD1. CDR1 MDHEN and CDR2 SYDVKM come from the germline V gene. The CDR3 runs to 15 residues.

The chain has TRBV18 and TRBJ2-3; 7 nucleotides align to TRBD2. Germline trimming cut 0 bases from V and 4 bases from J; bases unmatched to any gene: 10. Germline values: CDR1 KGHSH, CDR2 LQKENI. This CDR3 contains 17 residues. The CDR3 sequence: CASSPPAGGGPPDTQYF. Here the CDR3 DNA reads TGTGCCAGCTCACCACCGGCCGGGGGAGGGCCCCCAGATACGCAGTATTTT.

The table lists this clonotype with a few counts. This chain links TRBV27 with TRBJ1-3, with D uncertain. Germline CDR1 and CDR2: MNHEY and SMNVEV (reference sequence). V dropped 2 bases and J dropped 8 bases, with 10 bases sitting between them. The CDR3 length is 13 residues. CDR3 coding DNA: TGTGCCAGCAGTTTAACGGGTGAAGACACCATATATTTT. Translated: CASSLTGEDTIYF.

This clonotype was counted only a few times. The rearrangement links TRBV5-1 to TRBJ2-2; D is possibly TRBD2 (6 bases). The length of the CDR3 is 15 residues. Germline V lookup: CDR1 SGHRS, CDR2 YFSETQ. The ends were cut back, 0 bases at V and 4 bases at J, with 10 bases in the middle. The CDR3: CASSLGSGGTGELFF. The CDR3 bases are TGCGCCAGCAGCTTGGGTTCCGGGGGCACCGGGGAGCTGTTTTTT.

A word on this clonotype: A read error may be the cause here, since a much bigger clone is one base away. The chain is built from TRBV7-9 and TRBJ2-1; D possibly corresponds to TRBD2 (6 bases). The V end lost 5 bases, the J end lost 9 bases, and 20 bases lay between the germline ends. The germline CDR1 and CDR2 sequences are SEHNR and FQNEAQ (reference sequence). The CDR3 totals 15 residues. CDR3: CASSKIRDWASEQFF. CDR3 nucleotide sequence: TGTGCCAGCAGCAAGATCCGGGACTGGGCTAGTGAGCAGTTCTTC.

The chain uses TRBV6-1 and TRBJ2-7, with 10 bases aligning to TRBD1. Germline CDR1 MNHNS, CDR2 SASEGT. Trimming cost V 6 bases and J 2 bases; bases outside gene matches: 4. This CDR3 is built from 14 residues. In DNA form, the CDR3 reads TGTGCCAGCAGGGGACAGGGGCCCACCTACGAGCAGTACTTC. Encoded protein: CASRGQGPTYEQYF.

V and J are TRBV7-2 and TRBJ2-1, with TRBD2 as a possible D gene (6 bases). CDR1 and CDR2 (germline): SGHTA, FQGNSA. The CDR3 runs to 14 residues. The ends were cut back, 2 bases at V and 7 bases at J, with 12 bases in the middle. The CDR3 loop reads CASSLPGERNEQFF. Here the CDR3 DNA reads TGTGCCAGCAGCTTACCGGGAGAGAGGAATGAGCAGTTCTTC.

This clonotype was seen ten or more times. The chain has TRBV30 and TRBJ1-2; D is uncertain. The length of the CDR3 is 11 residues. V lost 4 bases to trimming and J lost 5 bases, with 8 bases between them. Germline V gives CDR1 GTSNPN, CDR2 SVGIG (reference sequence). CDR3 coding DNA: TGTGCCTGGAACCAAGGGTATGGCTACACCTTC. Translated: CAWNQGYGYTF.

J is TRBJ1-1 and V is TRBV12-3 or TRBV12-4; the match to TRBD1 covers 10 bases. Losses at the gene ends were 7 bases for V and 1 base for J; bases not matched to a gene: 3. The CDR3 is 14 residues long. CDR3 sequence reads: CASIRDRGNTEAFF. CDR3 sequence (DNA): TGTGCCAGCATTAGGGACAGGGGGAACACTGAAGCTTTCTTT.

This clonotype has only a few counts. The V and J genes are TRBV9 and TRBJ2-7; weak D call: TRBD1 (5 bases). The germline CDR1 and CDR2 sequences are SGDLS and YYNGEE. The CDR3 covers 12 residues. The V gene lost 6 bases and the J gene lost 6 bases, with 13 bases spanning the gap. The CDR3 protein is CASNAGSGEQYF. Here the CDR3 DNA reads TGTGCCAGCAATGCAGGGTCGGGCGAGCAGTACTTC.

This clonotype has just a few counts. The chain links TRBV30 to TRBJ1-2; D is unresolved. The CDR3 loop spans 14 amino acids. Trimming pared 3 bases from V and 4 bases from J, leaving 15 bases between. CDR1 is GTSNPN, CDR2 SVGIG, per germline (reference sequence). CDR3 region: CAWSAGREGYGYTF. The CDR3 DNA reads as TGTGCCTGGAGCGCCGGGAGGGAGGGCTATGGCTACACCTTC.

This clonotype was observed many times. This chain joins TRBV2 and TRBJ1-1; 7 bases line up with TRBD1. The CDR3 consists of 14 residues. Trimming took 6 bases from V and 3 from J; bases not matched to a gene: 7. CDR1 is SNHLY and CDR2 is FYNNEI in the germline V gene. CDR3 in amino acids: CASSRDRTDTEAFF. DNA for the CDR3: TGTGCCAGCAGCCGGGACAGAACCGACACTGAAGCTTTCTTT. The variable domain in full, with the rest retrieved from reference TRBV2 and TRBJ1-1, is EPEVTQTPSHQVTQMGQEVILRCVPISNHLYFYWYRQILGQKVEFLVSFYNNEISEKSEIFDDQFSVERPDGSNFTLKIRSTKLEDSAMYFCASSRDRTDTEAFFGQGTRLTVV.

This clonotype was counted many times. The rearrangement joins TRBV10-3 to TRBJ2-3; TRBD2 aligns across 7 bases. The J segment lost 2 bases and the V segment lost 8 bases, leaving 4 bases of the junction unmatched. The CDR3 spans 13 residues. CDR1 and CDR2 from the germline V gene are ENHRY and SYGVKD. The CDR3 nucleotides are TGTGCCATCTGTAGCGGGTACACAGATACGCAGTATTTT. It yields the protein CAICSGYTDTQYF.

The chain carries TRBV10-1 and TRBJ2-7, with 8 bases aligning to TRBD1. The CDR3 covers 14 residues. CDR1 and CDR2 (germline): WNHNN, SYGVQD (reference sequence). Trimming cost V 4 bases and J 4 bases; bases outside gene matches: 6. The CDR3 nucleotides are TGCGCCAGCAGTGGGACAGGGCCTGTTTACGAGCAGTACTTC. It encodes CASSGTGPVYEQYF.

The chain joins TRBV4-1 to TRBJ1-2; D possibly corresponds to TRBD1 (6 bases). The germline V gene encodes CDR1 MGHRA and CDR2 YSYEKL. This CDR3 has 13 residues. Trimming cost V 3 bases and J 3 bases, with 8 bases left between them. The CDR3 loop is CASSHRTDYGYTF. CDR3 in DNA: TGCGCCAGCAGCCATAGGACAGACTATGGCTACACCTTC.

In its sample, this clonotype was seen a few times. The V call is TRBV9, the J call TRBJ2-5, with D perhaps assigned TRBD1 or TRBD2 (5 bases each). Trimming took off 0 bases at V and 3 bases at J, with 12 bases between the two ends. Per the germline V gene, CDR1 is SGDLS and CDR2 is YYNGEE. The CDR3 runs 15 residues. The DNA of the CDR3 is TGTGCCAGCAGCGTAGGAGGGGATAAAAAAGAGACCCAGTACTTC. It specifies CASSVGGDKKETQYF.

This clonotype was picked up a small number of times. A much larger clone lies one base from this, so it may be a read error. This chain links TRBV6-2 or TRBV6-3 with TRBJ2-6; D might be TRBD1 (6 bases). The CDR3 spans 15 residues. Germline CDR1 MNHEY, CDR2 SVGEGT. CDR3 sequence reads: CVSSYPGAGANVLTF. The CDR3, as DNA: TGTGTCAGCAGTTATCCAGGGGCTGGGGCCAACGTCCTGACTTTC.

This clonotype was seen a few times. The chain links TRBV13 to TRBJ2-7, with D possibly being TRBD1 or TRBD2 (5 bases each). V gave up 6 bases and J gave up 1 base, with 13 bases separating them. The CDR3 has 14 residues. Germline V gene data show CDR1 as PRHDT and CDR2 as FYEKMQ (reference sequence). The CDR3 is CASRPGTQSYEQYF. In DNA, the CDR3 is TGTGCCAGCAGACCCGGGACCCAATCCTACGAGCAGTACTTC.

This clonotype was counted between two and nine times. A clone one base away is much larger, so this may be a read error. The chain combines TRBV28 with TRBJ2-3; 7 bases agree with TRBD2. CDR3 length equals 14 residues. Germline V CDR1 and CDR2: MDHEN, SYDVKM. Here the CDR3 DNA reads TGTGCCAGCAATTTAGACTGGGGGGGGAATACGCAGTATTTT. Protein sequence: CASNLDWGGNTQYF.

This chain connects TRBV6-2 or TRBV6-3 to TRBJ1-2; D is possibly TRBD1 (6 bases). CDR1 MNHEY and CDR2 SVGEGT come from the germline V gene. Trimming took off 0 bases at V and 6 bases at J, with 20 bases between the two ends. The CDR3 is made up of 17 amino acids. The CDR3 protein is CASSYSIVRGANNGYTF. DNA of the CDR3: TGTGCCAGCAGTTACTCCATCGTAAGGGGGGCGAACAATGGCTACACCTTC.

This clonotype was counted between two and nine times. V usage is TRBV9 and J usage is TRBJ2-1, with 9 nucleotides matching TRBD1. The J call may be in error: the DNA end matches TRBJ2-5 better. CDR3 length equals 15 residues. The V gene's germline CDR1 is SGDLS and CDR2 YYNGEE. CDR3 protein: CASSPYPGQGETQYF. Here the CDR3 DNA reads TGTGCCAGCAGCCCTTATCCGGGACAGGGAGAGACCCAGTACTTC.

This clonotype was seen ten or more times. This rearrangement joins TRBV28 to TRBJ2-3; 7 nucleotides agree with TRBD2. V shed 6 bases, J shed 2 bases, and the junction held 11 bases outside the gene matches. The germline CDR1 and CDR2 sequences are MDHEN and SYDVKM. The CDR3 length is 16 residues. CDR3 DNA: TGTGCCAGCAGCGGGACTACTTTTGTGATCACAGATACGCAGTATTTT. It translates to CASSGTTFVITDTQYF.

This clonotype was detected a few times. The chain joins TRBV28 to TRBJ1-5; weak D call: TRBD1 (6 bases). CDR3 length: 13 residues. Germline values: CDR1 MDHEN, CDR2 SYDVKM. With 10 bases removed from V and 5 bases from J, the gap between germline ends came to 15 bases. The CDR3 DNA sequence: TGTGCCATCCGGGAGGGGGAGGATCAGCCCCAGCATTTT. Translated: CAIREGEDQPQHF.

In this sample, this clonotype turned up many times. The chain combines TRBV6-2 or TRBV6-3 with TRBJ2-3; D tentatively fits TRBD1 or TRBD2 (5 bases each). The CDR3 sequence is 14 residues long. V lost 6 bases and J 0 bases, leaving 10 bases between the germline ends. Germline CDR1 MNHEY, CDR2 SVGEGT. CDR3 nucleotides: TGTGCCAGCAGCCGGGACCCAAGCACAGATACGCAGTATTTT. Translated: CASSRDPSTDTQYF.